The T cell receptor beta chain described here comes from a study of OX40 agonist ivuxolimab in advanced cancers. Across the whole study: Patients were dosed with the agonistic anti-OX40 (CD134) antibody ivuxolimab. Administration of intravenous ivuxolimab to patients occurred every 2 weeks at 0.01 to 10 mg/kg.

Generated by immunoSEQ multiplex PCR, the TCRdb table keeps only in-frame clones and is missing some. Here the sample spans just over 25,000 clones, roughly 85% being singletons. Germline-derived CDR1 and CDR2 are SGDLS and YYNGEE. Deletions cut 0 bases from V and 8 bases from J, with 14 bases between. The CDR3 spans 15 residues. The chain has TRBV9 and TRBJ2-2; D uncertain. The receptor's source is an adult with an advanced solid tumor such as melanoma, head and neck, liver or kidney cancer. This specimen was CD4+ or CD8+ T cells sorted from blood, taken in a trial of the OX40 agonist ivuxolimab. The CDR3 spells CASSVGTASRGELFF. The CDR3 region has the DNA TGTGCCAGCAGCGTAGGTACAGCCTCAAGGGGGGAGCTGTTTTTT.